This T cell receptor (beta chain) was sequenced during a study of regulatory T cells in long-lasting Graves disease. Study details: Over 5 years on antithyroid drugs plus positive TSH receptor antibodies marked Graves' disease as persistent.

This CDR3 has 12 amino acids. With V trimmed by 10 bases and J by 5 bases, 5 bases remained unmatched. Germline V CDR1 and CDR2: MDHEN, SYDVKM. Concerning this clonotype itself: The antigen remains unidentified.

Construction of TCR beta libraries relied on iRepertoire HTBI primers and on Arm-PCR targeting CDR3 regions. As processed by the authors: Analysis of the samples identified roughly 62 TRBV and 14 TRBJ segments. TCRdb re-called the multiplex PCR reads with MiXCR, one entry per CDR3 protein. The V and J calls reflect TCRdb's pipeline rather than the authors' work. The sample holds about 660,000 distinct CDR3 sequences, roughly 30% seen once. Time point defined: persistent/refractory GD, antithyroid drugs over 5 years with positive TRAb. The TCR library used RNA extracted from PBMCs. Overall study findings and caveats: Limited sample numbers may have lowered accuracy. Persistent disease preferred TRBV28, TRBJ1-2 and TRBJ2-5.

The chain recombines TRBV28 with TRBJ1-1; TRBD1 matches at 9 bases. The sequence was obtained from a female donor with Graves disease. Source: peripheral blood mononuclear cells (PBMCs), taken when the disease was refractory, from a patient treated with antithyroid drugs. The CDR3 bases are TGTGCCATCGGGACAGGGTGGACTGAAGCTTTCTTT. Translation: CAIGTGWTEAFF. Variable domain in full (rest from reference TRBV28 and TRBJ1-1): DVKVTQSSRYLVKRTGEKVFLECVQDMDHENMFWYRQDPGLGLRLIYFSYDVKMKEKGDIPEGYSVSREKKERFSLILESASTNQTSMYLCAIGTGWTEAFFGQGTRLTVV.